This T cell receptor beta chain was sequenced for a study of blood T cells in healthy people across ages. Study-level information: About one barcoded beta molecule per two T cells was the capture yield of template switching. Findings and limits, study-wide: Researchers report that TCR beta diversity correlated strongly with naive T cell percentage. Compared with aged donors, long-lived donors showed fewer expanded clones, suggesting selection.

This clonotype was detected once. Its antigen is currently unknown. Alongside a J-beta primer mix, a sample-barcoded 5' primer served in a second PCR lasting about 7 to 12 cycles. TCRdb itself ran the 5' RACE reads through MiXCR, one entry per CDR3 protein. Here the sample spans about 1,600,000 distinct CDR3 sequences, around two fifths being singletons. Germline CDR1 MNHEY, CDR2 SVGAGI. V was pared by 10 bases and J by 0 bases, with 13 bases between. CDR3 length equals 15 residues. This receptor was taken from a woman aged 18-35 years in good health. Sequencing was done on a sample of blood. The V call is TRBV6-5, the J call TRBJ2-6, with D maybe TRBD1 (6 bases). The CDR3: CATRTATSGANVLTF. The CDR3 coding sequence is TGTGCCACCAGGACAGCTACCTCTGGGGCCAACGTCCTGACTTTC.